The 20 T cell receptor beta chains below all came from one sample that was sequenced in a study of blood T cells in healthy people across ages (dated by TCRdb to 2015 to 2017). Libraries came from 5' RACE. Instrument on record: Illumina HiSeq 2500. A second PCR of roughly 7 to 11 cycles was performed with a sample-barcoded 5' primer and a J-beta primer mix. Through fastp at Q25 and MiXCR, TCRdb rebuilt clones from the public reads, retaining in-frame beta chains. Rows merge per CDR3 protein into single entries with the most common DNA and genes. The sample profile shows hundreds of thousands of distinct CDR3 sequences; about 50% of them were found once. The ten top clones hold 13% of the sample. Sequenced material: blood. The origin of the receptors is a woman of 80 years or more in good health.

For this clonotype: This may be a read error, as it is one base from a much larger clone. The chain is built from TRBV20-1 and TRBJ2-1; 8 bases map to TRBD2. The V and J ends lost 2 bases and 12 bases, in that order; junction bases with no gene match: 21. CDR1 and CDR2 (germline): DFQATT, SNEGSKA (reference sequence). This CDR3 is built from 17 residues. The CDR3 sequence is CSARSGQREFKFDVQFF. The CDR3 region has the DNA TGCAGTGCTAGAAGTGGCCAGCGGGAGTTTAAGTTTGATGTGCAGTTCTTC.

The chain links TRBV29-1 to TRBJ2-1, with D perhaps TRBD1 (7 bases). In germline, CDR1 is SQVTM, CDR2 ANQGSEA. V was trimmed by 4 bases and J by 0 bases, leaving 13 bases between them. This CDR3 is 15 amino acids long. Here the CDR3 DNA reads TGCAGCGTTGCGGAGGGGGACAGCTCCTACAATGAGCAGTTCTTC. Its translation: CSVAEGDSSYNEQFF.

The chain carries TRBV20-1 and TRBJ2-1; weak D call: TRBD2 (6 bases). CDR1 DFQATT and CDR2 SNEGSKA come from the germline V gene (reference sequence). V was shortened by 1 base and J by 2 bases, with 15 bases between the two germline ends. The CDR3 loop spans 16 amino acids. In DNA form, the CDR3 reads TGCAGTGCTAGAGCCCGACGAGCGGGCGCCTACAATGAGCAGTTCTTC. It translates to CSARARRAGAYNEQFF.

This sequence joins TRBV7-6 and TRBJ2-6; D is ambiguous. V lost 0 bases and J 0 bases, leaving 6 bases between the germline ends. The germline V gene has CDR1 SGHVS and CDR2 FNYEAQ. The length of the CDR3 is 16 residues. The CDR3: CASSLAVVSGANVLTF. CDR3 nucleotide sequence: TGTGCCAGCAGCTTAGCCGTTGTCTCTGGGGCCAACGTCCTGACTTTC.

This clonotype was found many times. The chain employs TRBV9 and TRBJ2-1; D might be TRBD2 (5 bases). V was pared by 1 base and J by 0 bases, with 8 bases between. The CDR3 spans 15 residues. The V gene's germline CDR1 is SGDLS and CDR2 YYNGEE. The CDR3 DNA reads TGTGCCAGCAGCGTATTGGGGAGCTCCTACAATGAGCAGTTCTTC. It yields the protein CASSVLGSSYNEQFF.

This sequence joins TRBV7-2 and TRBJ2-7; D unclear. Germline V gene lookup returns CDR1 SGHTA and CDR2 FQGNSA. There are 15 residues in the CDR3. Trimming pared 1 base from V and 0 bases from J, leaving 10 bases between. The CDR3 here is CASSLGGIPSYEQYF. CDR3 nucleotides: TGTGCCAGCAGCTTAGGGGGAATCCCCTCCTACGAGCAGTACTTC.

The chain recombines TRBV7-9 with TRBJ2-4; 9 nucleotides match TRBD1. The J call is uncertain, as TRBJ2-7 better fits the DNA end. CDR1 and CDR2 from the germline V gene are SEHNR and FQNEAQ (reference sequence). This CDR3 is built from 15 residues. CDR3: CASSSPGQGGHEQYF. The CDR3 DNA follows: TGTGCCAGCAGCTCACCGGGACAGGGTGGCCACGAGCAGTACTTC.

This rearrangement joins TRBV28 to TRBJ1-6; unclear D gene. Trimming took off 10 bases at V and 2 bases at J, with 18 bases between the two ends. Germline V gives CDR1 MDHEN, CDR2 SYDVKM. The CDR3 has 16 amino acids. CDR3 nucleotide sequence: TGTGCCATCGGAGGTGAGGCTCGTGCCTATAATTCACCCCTCCACTTT. Protein product: CAIGGEARAYNSPLHF.

This clonotype was counted ten times or more. V gene TRBV20-1 combines with J gene TRBJ1-2, with D unresolved. CDR3 length: 9 amino acids. V was pared by 7 bases and J by 5 bases, with 5 bases between. The germline CDR1 and CDR2 sequences are DFQATT and SNEGSKA (reference sequence). The CDR3 bases are TGCAGTGTTCCATATGGCTACACCTTC. It translates to CSVPYGYTF.

The chain is built from TRBV28 and TRBJ2-7; unclear D gene. Germline CDR1 is MDHEN and CDR2 is SYDVKM. The CDR3 length is 16 residues. Trimming stripped 9 bases from V and 4 bases from J, with 25 bases between. The CDR3 spells CASSPYNRPRSYEQYF. As DNA, the CDR3 is TGTGCCAGTTCCCCCTACAACAGACCCCGATCTTACGAGCAGTACTTC.

With respect to this clonotype: At one of its ends the junction is not consistent with the germline gene, which may arise from a read error. The rearrangement links TRBV5-1 to TRBJ2-3; no reliable D call. The CDR3 is 12 residues long. CDR1 is SGHRS and CDR2 is YFSETQ in the germline V gene. The DNA for the CDR3 is TGCGCCAGCAGCTTCTCCACAGATATGCAGTATTTT. Protein product: CASSFSTDMQYF. Using reference TRBV5-1 and TRBJ2-3 for the parts outside the CDR3, the full variable domain is KAGVTQTPRYLIKTRGQQVTLSCSPISGHRSVSWYQQTPGQGLQFLFEYFSETQRNKGNFPGRFSGRQFSNSRSEMNVSTLELGDSALYLCASSFSTDMQYFGPGTRLTVL.

This clonotype came up many times. The rearrangement uses TRBV12-3 or TRBV12-4 and TRBJ2-7, with 14 bases aligning to TRBD2. Trimming took 4 bases from V and 1 from J; bases not matched to a gene: 3. There are 16 residues in the CDR3. The DNA of the CDR3 is TGTGCCAGCAGTTCCTGGACTAGCGGGAGGTCCTACGAGCAGTACTTC. It specifies CASSSWTSGRSYEQYF.

The rearrangement links TRBV7-8 to TRBJ1-4, with 10 bases that match TRBD1. The CDR3 is made up of 14 amino acids. Germline V gene data show CDR1 as SGHVS and CDR2 as FQNEAQ. The J segment lost 8 bases and the V segment lost 5 bases, leaving 5 bases of the junction unmatched. DNA for the CDR3: TGTGCCAGCAGCCGGGACAGGGGCGAAGAAAAACTGTTTTTT. Translated, it gives CASSRDRGEEKLFF.

V and J are TRBV15 and TRBJ1-5, with D hard to call. The germline V gene has CDR1 LNHNV and CDR2 YYDKDF (reference sequence). The length of the CDR3 is 12 residues. Trimming removed 1 base at V and 7 bases at J, with 5 bases between. CDR3 nucleotide sequence: TGTGCCACCAGCAGAGGTGGGCAGCCCCAGCATTTT. As protein: CATSRGGQPQHF.

Details on this clonotype: This clone may be a read error of a much larger clone one base away. This chain joins TRBV7-9 and TRBJ1-5; D is unclear. This CDR3 has 14 residues. Germline values: CDR1 SEHNR, CDR2 FQNEAQ (reference sequence). The CDR3 reads CANSLDNGHQPQHF. CDR3 bases: TGTGCCAACAGCTTAGACAACGGCCATCAGCCCCAGCATTTT.

V and J are TRBV10-2 and TRBJ1-1; D is unclear. The germline gives CDR1 WSHSY, CDR2 SAAADI. CDR3 length: 15 residues. Between the trimmed V and J ends, which lost 4 bases and 0 bases, there was a span of 12 bases. CDR3 protein: CASSGGKGMNTEAFF. DNA of the CDR3: TGCGCCAGCAGTGGCGGAAAGGGTATGAACACTGAAGCTTTCTTT.

This clonotype was counted between two and nine times. V is TRBV7-6 and J is TRBJ2-1; D is ambiguous. The CDR3 length is 16 residues. V shed 0 bases and J shed 4 bases, with 13 bases lying between them. Germline V gene sequence: CDR1 SGHVS, CDR2 FNYEAQ. CDR3 sequence: CASSLAQETAYNEQFF. CDR3 bases: TGTGCCAGCAGCTTAGCGCAGGAGACGGCGTACAATGAGCAGTTCTTC. Combining the CDR3 with reference TRBV7-6 and TRBJ2-1 gives the whole variable domain GAGVSQSPRYKVTKRGQDVALRCDPISGHVSLYWYRQALGQGPEFLTYFNYEAQQDKSGLPNDRFSAERPEGSISTLTIQRTEQRDSAMYRCASSLAQETAYNEQFFGPGTRLTVL.

The table lists this clonotype with a few counts. The chain has TRBV20-1 and TRBJ2-1, with TRBD1 identical over 8 bases. Near its end, the DNA agrees better with TRBJ2-7, so the J call may be wrong. This CDR3 has 15 residues. Germline lookup yields CDR1 DFQATT and CDR2 SNEGSKA (reference sequence). The CDR3 loop reads CSATTGGSSYNEQYF. CDR3 DNA sequence: TGCAGTGCGACCACAGGGGGGAGCTCCTACAATGAGCAGTACTTC.

Only one count was recorded for this clonotype. The V call is TRBV7-2, the J call TRBJ2-1; possible D gene TRBD2, 7 bases. Germline CDR1 and CDR2: SGHTA and FQGNSA. V lost 5 bases to trimming and J lost 8 bases, with 19 bases between them. This CDR3 contains 15 residues. Here the CDR3 reads CASSQRRGGRDEQFF. The CDR3 bases are TGTGCCAGCAGCCAACGTCGCGGGGGCCGAGATGAGCAGTTCTTC.

The chain employs TRBV14 and TRBJ1-2; D unresolved. The length of the CDR3 is 13 residues. Germline assignment: CDR1 SGHDN and CDR2 FVKESK. V was trimmed by 5 bases and J by 4 bases, leaving 11 bases between them. CDR3 loop: CASSSTRPYGYTF. Written as DNA, the CDR3 is TGTGCCAGCAGCTCCACACGGCCCTATGGCTACACCTTC.